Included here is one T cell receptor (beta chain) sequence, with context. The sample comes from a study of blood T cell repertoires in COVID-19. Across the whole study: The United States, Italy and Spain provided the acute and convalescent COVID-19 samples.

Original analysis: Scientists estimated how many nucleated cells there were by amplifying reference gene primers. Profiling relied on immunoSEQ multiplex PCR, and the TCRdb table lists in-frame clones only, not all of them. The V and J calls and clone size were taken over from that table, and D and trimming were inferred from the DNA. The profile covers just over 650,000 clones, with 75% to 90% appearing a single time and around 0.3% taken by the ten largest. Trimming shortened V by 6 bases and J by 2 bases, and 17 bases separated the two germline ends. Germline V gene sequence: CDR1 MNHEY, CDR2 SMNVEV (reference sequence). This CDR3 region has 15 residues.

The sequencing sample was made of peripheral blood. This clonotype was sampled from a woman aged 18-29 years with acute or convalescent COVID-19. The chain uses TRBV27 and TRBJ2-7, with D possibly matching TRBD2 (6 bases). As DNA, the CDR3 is TGTGCCAGCAGCAGCCCGGGAGAAGCAACCTACGAGCAGTACTTC. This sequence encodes CASSSPGEATYEQYF.